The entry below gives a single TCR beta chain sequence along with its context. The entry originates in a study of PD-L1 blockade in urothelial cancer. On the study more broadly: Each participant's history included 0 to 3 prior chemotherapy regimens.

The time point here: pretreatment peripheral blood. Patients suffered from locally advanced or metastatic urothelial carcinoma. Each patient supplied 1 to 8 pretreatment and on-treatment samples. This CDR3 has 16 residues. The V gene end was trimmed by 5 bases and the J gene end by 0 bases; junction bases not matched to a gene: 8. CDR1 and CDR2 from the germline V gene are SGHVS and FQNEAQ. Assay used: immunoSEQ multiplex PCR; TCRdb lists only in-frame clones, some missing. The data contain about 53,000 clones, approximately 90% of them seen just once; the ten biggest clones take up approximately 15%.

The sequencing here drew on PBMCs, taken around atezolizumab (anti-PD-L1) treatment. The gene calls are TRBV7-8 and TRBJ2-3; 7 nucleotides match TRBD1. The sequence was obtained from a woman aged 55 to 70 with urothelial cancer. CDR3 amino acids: CASSPGTASSTDTQYF. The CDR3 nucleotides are TGTGCCAGCAGCCCAGGGACAGCTTCTAGCACAGATACGCAGTATTTT. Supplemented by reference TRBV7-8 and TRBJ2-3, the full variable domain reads GAGVSQSPRYKVAKRGQDVALRCDPISGHVSLFWYQQALGQGPEFLTYFQNEAQLDKSGLPSDRFFAERPEGSVSTLKIQRTQQEDSAVYLCASSPGTASSTDTQYFGPGTRLTVL.